Below are 9 T cell receptor beta chains sequenced from a single sample in a study of T cell responses to AZD1222 COVID-19 vaccine. The table came from immunoSEQ multiplex PCR; TCRdb's copy has only in-frame clones and leaves some out. Here the sample spans fewer than 90,000 clones, around nine tenths being singletons. Material: peripheral blood, obtained 28 days after the second AZD1222 dose. All receptors derive from an adult who received the AZD1222 COVID-19 vaccine.

The V gene is TRBV5-4, the J gene TRBJ2-2; 14 positions agree with TRBD2. V lost 4 bases, J lost 7 bases, and 3 bases stayed unmatched. The germline CDR1 and CDR2 sequences are SGHNT and YYREEE (reference sequence). This CDR3 has 15 residues. The CDR3 protein is CASSGGLAGDGELFF. The CDR3, as DNA: TGTGCCAGCAGCGGGGGACTAGCGGGAGACGGGGAGCTGTTTTTT. The entire variable domain, with the rest obtained from reference TRBV5-4 and TRBJ2-2, is as follows: ETGVTQSPTHLIKTRGQQVTLRCSSQSGHNTVSWYQQALGQGPQFIFQYYREEENGRGNFPPRFSGLQFPNYSSELNVNALELDDSALYLCASSGGLAGDGELFFGEGSRLTVL.

The chain combines TRBV11-3 with TRBJ2-2; no firm D call. There are 14 residues in the CDR3. Germline V gene data show CDR1 as SGHNT and CDR2 as YENEEA. V shed 1 base and J shed 2 bases, with 5 bases lying between them. As DNA, the CDR3 is TGTGCCAGCAGCTTAGGCCTCAACACCGGGGAGCTGTTTTTT. Its translation is CASSLGLNTGELFF.

J is TRBJ1-5 and V is TRBV15; 7 bases line up with TRBD1. Germline V gene data show CDR1 as LNHNV and CDR2 as YYDKDF (reference sequence). The V gene end was trimmed by 8 bases and the J gene end by 0 bases; junction bases not matched to a gene: 4. The CDR3 consists of 14 residues. The CDR3 nucleotides are TGTGCCACCGACAGGGACTATAGCAATCAGCCCCAGCATTTT. Residues: CATDRDYSNQPQHF.

The DNA for the CDR3 is TGTGCCAGCAGCCCTGTAAACGGGAGATCAGAGGAGCAGTACTTC. Encoded protein: CASSPVNGRSEEQYF. The J gene is TRBJ2-7, the V gene TRBV5-4; possibly TRBD2 for D (6 bases). V lost 4 bases and J 7 bases, leaving 21 bases between the germline ends. Germline CDR1 reads SGHNT; CDR2 reads YYREEE (reference sequence). The CDR3 covers 15 residues.

The rearrangement links TRBV6-2 or TRBV6-3 to TRBJ1-5; unclear D gene. V was pared by 2 bases and J by 1 base, with 6 bases between. This CDR3 has 14 residues. Germline V gene sequence: CDR1 MNHEY, CDR2 SVGEGT. This CDR3 reads CASSYKDSNQPQHF. CDR3 sequence (DNA): TGTGCCAGCAGTTACAAGGACAGCAATCAGCCCCAGCATTTT.

This sequence joins TRBV3-1 (or the pseudogene TRBV3-2) and TRBJ1-6, with 7 bases identical to TRBD1. The CDR3 contains 15 residues. V shed 2 bases and J 10 bases; nucleotides not matched to a gene: 8. Germline lookup yields CDR1 LGHDT and CDR2 YNNKEL (reference sequence). CDR3 sequence: CASSQLRDRESPLHF. CDR3 in DNA: TGTGCCAGCAGCCAACTCCGGGACAGAGAATCACCCCTCCACTTT.

The chain uses TRBV5-1 and TRBJ2-7; maybe TRBD1 (6 bases). Germline lookup yields CDR1 SGHRS and CDR2 YFSETQ. There are 15 residues in the CDR3. V was clipped by 0 bases and J by 2 bases, with 12 bases between them. The CDR3 DNA is TGCGCCAGCAGCTTGGGTCCCAGGGGAGCCTACGAGCAGTACTTC. This translates into CASSLGPRGAYEQYF.

The rearrangement joins TRBV10-1 to TRBJ2-1, with D maybe TRBD1 (5 bases). Trimming stripped 1 base from V and 6 bases from J, with 16 bases between. The CDR3 has 16 residues. Germline CDR1 is WNHNN and CDR2 is SYGVQD (reference sequence). This CDR3 is CASSELGLGQGNEQFF. The CDR3 DNA reads as TGCGCCAGCAGTGAGTTGGGGCTGGGGCAAGGCAATGAGCAGTTCTTC.

V gene TRBV6-5 combines with J gene TRBJ1-6; 7 bases fit TRBD1. The junction had 5 bases not matched to a gene; V was cut back by 4 bases and J by 8 bases. Germline V gene sequence: CDR1 MNHEY, CDR2 SVGAGI. The CDR3 has 14 residues. CDR3 residues: CASSFYRGDSPLHF. The DNA of the CDR3 is TGTGCCAGCAGTTTCTACAGGGGTGATTCACCCCTCCACTTT.